The T cell receptor beta chain described here comes from a study of CD8 T cells in ankylosing spondylitis. Study results and caveats: Those disease-linked clones were CD8+; they were also relatively rare in peripheral blood.

With molecular barcodes, quantitative 5'-RACE was used to make the TCR beta libraries. TCRdb passed the 5' RACE reads through MiXCR, listing each CDR3 protein once. The sample lists approximately 260,000 distinct CDR3 sequences; 15% to 20% were seen once. This clonotype showed up many times. Its cognate antigen is unknown. CDR1 is DFQATT, CDR2 SNEGSKA, per germline (reference sequence). The CDR3 consists of 10 residues. V lost 3 bases and J 7 bases, leaving 7 bases between the germline ends. The chain joins TRBV20-1 to TRBJ2-7; D might be TRBD2 (5 bases). Sequenced: blood, either unsorted or a sorted T cell fraction (not recorded which). This TCR came from a male donor with ankylosing spondylitis or in good health (not recorded which). The CDR3 coding sequence is TGCAGTGCTAGCGAGCGGGAGCAGTACTTC. Translation: CSASEREQYF.